One and the same sample provided the 16 T cell receptor beta chains below, sequenced in a study of shared clonotypes between healthy human individuals. Generated by immunoSEQ multiplex PCR, the TCRdb table keeps only in-frame clones and is missing some. The sample includes 450,000 to 500,000 clones, around 80% seen only once; the top ten take roughly 13%. Sequencing was carried out using PBMCs. All receptors derive from a woman between 40 and 55 years old in good health. Some clones in this sample may be carry-over from other donors' samples.

The V and J genes are TRBV11-2 and TRBJ2-6; possible D gene TRBD1, 6 bases. The V gene's germline CDR1 is SGHAT and CDR2 FQNNGV. V lost 4 bases, J lost 0 bases, and 7 bases lay in between. The CDR3 contains 15 residues. CDR3 sequence: CASSSQGSGANVLTF. CDR3 coding DNA: TGTGCCAGCAGCTCACAGGGCTCTGGGGCCAACGTCCTGACTTTC.

This clone appeared a few times. The chain joins TRBV28 to TRBJ2-7; tentatively, D is TRBD1 (6 bases). V dropped 5 bases and J dropped 0 bases, with 11 bases sitting between them. The CDR3 contains 14 residues. Germline V gives CDR1 MDHEN, CDR2 SYDVKM. CDR3 nucleotide sequence: TGTGCCAGCAGTCTTTTAGGGGGCTCCTACGAGCAGTACTTC. Translating gives CASSLLGGSYEQYF.

The chain has TRBV9 and TRBJ2-3; 9 positions agree with TRBD2. Looked up from germline, CDR1 is SGDLS and CDR2 is YYNGEE. This CDR3 contains 15 residues. J lost 6 bases, V lost 5 bases, and 10 bases had no gene match. The CDR3: CASSSVAGGRDTQYF. CDR3 in DNA: TGTGCCAGCAGTAGTGTCGCGGGAGGGCGGGATACGCAGTATTTT.

The chain combines TRBV6-1 with TRBJ2-1, with 7 bases aligning to TRBD2. V gave up 3 bases and J gave up 12 bases; unmatched junction bases: 14. Germline V lookup: CDR1 MNHNS, CDR2 SASEGT. The CDR3 is 15 residues long. CDR3 sequence reads: CASSEVLSGAVGQFF. The CDR3, as DNA: TGTGCCAGCAGTGAGGTCCTCAGCGGGGCGGTTGGGCAGTTCTTC.

The chain has TRBV9 and TRBJ2-3; 7 nucleotides align to TRBD2. The germline CDR1 and CDR2 sequences are SGDLS and YYNGEE. The CDR3 spans 16 residues. V shed 0 bases and J 3 bases; nucleotides not matched to a gene: 7. CDR3 loop: CASSVVGSSGTDTQYF. The CDR3 bases are TGTGCCAGCAGCGTAGTGGGGTCTAGCGGAACAGATACGCAGTATTTT.

The rearrangement uses TRBV19 and TRBJ1-5, with D hard to call. The germline V gene has CDR1 LNHDA and CDR2 SQIVND (reference sequence). V dropped 5 bases and J dropped 2 bases, with 4 bases sitting between them. CDR3 length: 12 amino acids. The DNA of the CDR3 is TGTGCCAGTAGTTTAGGCAATCAGCCCCAGCATTTT. It codes for CASSLGNQPQHF.

The chain has TRBV6-6 and TRBJ2-7; D remains unclear. Looked up from germline, CDR1 is MNHNY and CDR2 is SVGAGI (reference sequence). This CDR3 has 14 amino acids. V was clipped by 0 bases and J by 1 base, with 7 bases between them. CDR3 DNA sequence: TGTGCCAGCAGTTACTCGCGGCAGTCCTACGAGCAGTACTTC. As protein: CASSYSRQSYEQYF.

In regard to this clone: Compared with germline, one end of the junction differs, possibly owing to a read error. The rearrangement uses TRBV11-1 and TRBJ2-7; no reliable D call. The CDR3 is made up of 14 amino acids. From germline, CDR1 is SGHAT and CDR2 FQDESV (reference sequence). The CDR3 sequence is CASSLAPSSYEQYF. CDR3 nucleotide sequence: TGTGCCAGCAGTTTAGCCCCTAGCTCCTACGAGCAGTACTTC.

This clone was counted at least ten times. V and J are TRBV30 and TRBJ1-5; 7 bases are a match to TRBD1. CDR1 and CDR2 from the germline V gene are GTSNPN and SVGIG (reference sequence). The CDR3 spans 16 residues. J was trimmed by 2 bases and V by 3 bases; bases with no gene match: 10. The CDR3 region is CAWRVQGNIGNQPQHF. The CDR3 bases are TGTGCCTGGAGGGTACAGGGGAACATAGGCAATCAGCCCCAGCATTTT. Supplemented by reference TRBV30 and TRBJ1-5, the full variable domain reads SQTIHQWPATLVQPVGSPLSLECTVEGTSNPNLYWYRQAAGRGLQLLFYSVGIGQISSEVPQNLSASRPQDRQFILSSKKLLLSDSGFYLCAWRVQGNIGNQPQHFGDGTRLSIL.

This rearrangement joins TRBV10-3 to TRBJ2-3, with D maybe TRBD1 (5 bases). CDR3 length: 14 amino acids. Germline CDR1 and CDR2: ENHRY and SYGVKD. V was pared by 6 bases and J by 4 bases, with 14 bases between. CDR3 DNA: TGTGCCATCAGCGACTCCCTAGGGGCAGATACGCAGTATTTT. Translating it yields CAISDSLGADTQYF.

The chain links TRBV4-1 to TRBJ1-2; 9 bases match TRBD1. CDR1 MGHRA and CDR2 YSYEKL come from the germline V gene. The V and J ends lost 2 bases and 7 bases, in that order; junction bases with no gene match: 8. The CDR3 spans 15 residues. The CDR3 reads CASSQLLGTGFGYTF. CDR3 coding DNA: TGCGCCAGCAGCCAACTCCTCGGGACAGGGTTTGGCTACACCTTC.

About this clone itself: This may stem from a read error, because a much larger clone lies one nucleotide away. The rearrangement joins TRBV10-1 to TRBJ1-1; D uncertain. Trimming shortened V by 5 bases and J by 0 bases, and 16 bases separated the two germline ends. Looked up from germline, CDR1 is WNHNN and CDR2 is SYGVQD (reference sequence). The CDR3 length is 16 residues. The CDR3 spells CASSYSFGELNTEAFF. CDR3 sequence (DNA): TGCGCCAGCAGTTACTCCTTCGGGGAGCTGAACACTGAAGCTTTCTTT.

The rearrangement uses TRBV6-1 and TRBJ1-2; D gene unclear. The CDR3 is 15 amino acids. V was cut by 7 bases and J by 2 bases, with 17 bases left in between. Germline CDR1 and CDR2: MNHNS and SASEGT. The CDR3 loop is CASTPRYNVNYGYTF. The CDR3 bases are TGTGCCAGCACCCCGAGGTACAATGTAAACTATGGCTACACCTTC.

There are a few counts of this clone. The V gene is TRBV18, the J gene TRBJ1-2; D might be TRBD1 (5 bases). V dropped 3 bases and J dropped 6 bases, with 11 bases sitting between them. The CDR3 loop spans 13 amino acids. Germline assignment: CDR1 KGHSH and CDR2 LQKENI. CDR3 sequence: CASSPDMRDGYTF. The CDR3 DNA is TGTGCCAGCTCACCGGACATGCGGGATGGCTACACCTTC.

This clone occurred a few times. This chain joins TRBV19 and TRBJ2-7; TRBD1 aligns across 11 bases. The CDR3 covers 14 residues. With 6 bases clipped from V and 3 bases from J, the junction kept 4 bases outside the gene matches. Germline V lookup: CDR1 LNHDA, CDR2 SQIVND (reference sequence). CDR3 nucleotides: TGTGCCAGTAGCGCCGGGACAGGGGGCTACGAGCAGTACTTC. Translating gives CASSAGTGGYEQYF.

This clone was observed once. The chain couples TRBV27 to TRBJ2-7, with TRBD1 as a possible D gene (6 bases). V was clipped by 1 base and J by 6 bases, with 13 bases between them. CDR3 size: 14 residues. Germline CDR1 is MNHEY and CDR2 is SMNVEV (reference sequence). The CDR3 sequence: CASSLYRLGGEQYF. CDR3 nucleotide sequence: TGTGCCAGCAGTTTATACCGTCTAGGGGGCGAGCAGTACTTC.